Below are 29 T cell receptor beta chains sequenced from a single sample in a study of blood T cell repertoires in COVID-19. Assay used: immunoSEQ multiplex PCR; TCRdb lists only in-frame clones, some missing. The sample has about 150,000 clones, 70% to 90% seen once. What was sequenced was peripheral blood. The receptors come from a human donor with acute or convalescent COVID-19. The donor label of this sample is uncertain.

This rearrangement joins TRBV19 to TRBJ2-3; 9 nucleotides align to TRBD2. Germline V gene lookup returns CDR1 LNHDA and CDR2 SQIVND (reference sequence). V shed 1 base and J 7 bases; nucleotides not matched to a gene: 6. CDR3 length: 15 residues. The CDR3 loop reads CASSIVGLAGNTQYF. The CDR3 DNA reads TGTGCCAGTAGTATAGTCGGCCTAGCGGGAAATACGCAGTATTTT.

The V call is TRBV19, the J call TRBJ1-1; the D gene is possibly TRBD1 (6 bases). Germline CDR1 LNHDA, CDR2 SQIVND (reference sequence). The CDR3 covers 14 residues. V lost 0 bases and J 4 bases, leaving 9 bases between the germline ends. CDR3 DNA sequence: TGTGCCAGTAGTATAGATCGGGGGGCCACTGAAGCTTTCTTT. Translated: CASSIDRGATEAFF.

This chain uses TRBV7-2 with TRBJ1-2; 9 bases agree with TRBD1. From germline, CDR1 is SGHTA and CDR2 FQGNSA. V lost 6 bases and J lost 7; bases outside the gene matches: 9. The CDR3 spans 14 residues. Here the CDR3 DNA reads TGTGCCAGCAGTTCATTACAGGGGGCGCTTGGCTACACCTTC. Its protein is CASSSLQGALGYTF.

This CDR3 is CASSDIGQDYEQYF. The CDR3 nucleotides are TGTGCCAGCAGTGATATAGGACAGGACTACGAGCAGTACTTC. This sequence joins TRBV6-2 or TRBV6-3 and TRBJ2-7, with 7 nucleotides matching TRBD1. This CDR3 has 14 amino acids. The germline V gene has CDR1 MNHEY and CDR2 SVGEGT. J was trimmed by 3 bases and V by 5 bases; bases with no gene match: 7.

This clone was seen a single time. This chain links TRBV5-1 with TRBJ2-5, with D perhaps TRBD2 (5 bases). Germline assignment: CDR1 SGHRS and CDR2 YFSETQ. V was cut by 4 bases and J by 1 base, with 14 bases left in between. There are 15 residues in the CDR3. CDR3 nucleotides: TGCGCCAGCAGCGGAGGACCAGACCTCCAAGAGACCCAGTACTTC. It encodes CASSGGPDLQETQYF.

The rearrangement links TRBV5-4 to TRBJ1-2; TRBD1 matches at 9 bases. The CDR3 is made up of 14 amino acids. V was pared by 1 base and J by 8 bases, with 6 bases of the junction left unmatched. Germline V CDR1 and CDR2: SGHNT, YYREEE (reference sequence). CDR3: CASSLTGGAGGYTF. The CDR3, as DNA: TGTGCCAGCAGCTTGACAGGGGGCGCGGGAGGCTACACCTTC.

The rearrangement joins TRBV6-2 or TRBV6-3 to TRBJ2-7, with TRBD1 matching 10 bases. The V segment lost 4 bases and the J segment 2 bases; nucleotides outside the gene matches: 8. The CDR3 runs to 16 residues. Germline values: CDR1 MNHEY, CDR2 SVGEGT. Here the CDR3 reads CASSSTGQGTPYEQYF. For the CDR3, the DNA is TGTGCCAGCAGTTCGACGGGACAGGGGACGCCCTACGAGCAGTACTTC.

Notes on this clone: The same CDR3 arises from other DNA sequences in this sample as well. The V call is TRBV30, the J call TRBJ1-1; D is possibly TRBD1 (5 bases). The germline gives CDR1 GTSNPN, CDR2 SVGIG (reference sequence). CDR3 length: 13 residues. Trimming removed 0 bases from V and 4 bases from J, with 9 bases in between. Here the CDR3 reads CAWSVRGSTEAFF. CDR3 in DNA: TGTGCCTGGAGTGTTCGGGGGAGCACTGAAGCTTTCTTT. Filled out from reference TRBV30 and TRBJ1-1, the complete variable domain reads SQTIHQWPATLVQPVGSPLSLECTVEGTSNPNLYWYRQAAGRGLQLLFYSVGIGQISSEVPQNLSASRPQDRQFILSSKKLLLSDSGFYLCAWSVRGSTEAFFGQGTRLTVV.

The V call is TRBV28, the J call TRBJ1-1, with TRBD1 matching 10 bases. J was trimmed by 6 bases and V by 3 bases; bases with no gene match: 4. The CDR3 is 14 residues long. CDR1 is MDHEN and CDR2 is SYDVKM in the germline V gene. The CDR3 DNA reads TGTGCCAGCAGTTTCGGGACAGGGGTCCCTGAAGCTTTCTTT. Its protein product is CASSFGTGVPEAFF.

This chain links TRBV5-8 with TRBJ2-5, with a weak D call TRBD2 (5 bases). The length of the CDR3 is 17 residues. Trimming stripped 4 bases from V and 2 bases from J, with 21 bases between. Looked up from germline, CDR1 is SGHTS and CDR2 is YDEGEE. CDR3 region: CASSLFGNSWGQETQYF. The CDR3, as DNA: TGTGCCAGCAGCCTGTTCGGGAACTCGTGGGGTCAAGAGACCCAGTACTTC.

The J gene is TRBJ1-2, the V gene TRBV27; D is undetermined. The CDR3 length is 16 residues. Germline-derived CDR1 and CDR2 are MNHEY and SMNVEV (reference sequence). Deletions cut 3 bases from V and 3 bases from J, with 17 bases between. The CDR3 loop reads CASSFLLAGLHYGYTF. The DNA for the CDR3 is TGTGCCAGCAGTTTTCTATTGGCGGGCCTCCACTATGGCTACACCTTC.

This chain joins TRBV6-2 or TRBV6-3 and TRBJ2-2; D possibly corresponds to TRBD2 (5 bases). Germline-derived CDR1 and CDR2 are MNHEY and SVGEGT. This CDR3 comprises 15 residues. The germline V and J ends were trimmed by 5 bases and 3 bases, with 13 bases remaining between them. The CDR3 reads CASSLSGAYTGELFF. The CDR3 DNA sequence: TGTGCCAGCAGTCTCAGCGGAGCCTACACCGGGGAGCTGTTTTTT.

On this clone: Compared with germline, one end of the junction differs, possibly owing to a read error. The chain employs TRBV7-2 and TRBJ2-2; 7 bases match TRBD1. From germline, CDR1 is SGHTA and CDR2 FQGNSA. This CDR3 spans 15 amino acids. The CDR3 region is CASSFTGAKTGELFF. CDR3 sequence (DNA): TGTGCCAGCAGCTTTACAGGGGCGAAAACCGGGGAGCTGTTTTTT.

This rearrangement joins TRBV4-1 to TRBJ2-2; tentatively, D is TRBD2 (6 bases). This CDR3 region has 13 residues. Germline V lookup: CDR1 MGHRA, CDR2 YSYEKL. Trimming removed 6 bases from V and 7 bases from J, with 12 bases in between. The CDR3 sequence: CASRPVGGGELFF. DNA of the CDR3: TGCGCCAGCAGACCCGTGGGGGGCGGGGAGCTGTTTTTT.

This chain uses TRBV12-5 with TRBJ2-7; D unresolved. Germline CDR1 LGHNT, CDR2 FRNRAP. The CDR3 spans 13 residues. Between the trimmed V and J ends, which lost 2 bases and 3 bases, there was a span of 8 bases. CDR3 sequence reads: CASGLPQYYEQYF. The DNA of the CDR3 is TGTGCTAGTGGTTTGCCACAGTACTACGAGCAGTACTTC. Drawing the rest from reference TRBV12-5 and TRBJ2-7, the complete variable domain is DARVTQTPRHKVTEMGQEVTMRCQPILGHNTVFWYRQTMMQGLELLAYFRNRAPLDDSGMPKDRFSAEMPDATLATLKIQPSEPRDSAVYFCASGLPQYYEQYFGPGTRLTVT.

This clone was observed once. The chain recombines TRBV6-6 with TRBJ2-2, with D possibly TRBD2 on 6 matching bases. CDR1 is MNHNY, CDR2 SVGAGI, per germline (reference sequence). Trimming left V 6 bases short and J 2 bases short, with 13 bases between. The CDR3 sequence is 15 residues long. Here the CDR3 reads CASREGLQNTGELFF. CDR3 bases: TGTGCCAGCAGGGAGGGACTCCAAAACACCGGGGAGCTGTTTTTT.

This chain links TRBV4-3 with TRBJ2-3; 7 positions agree with TRBD2. The junction had 9 bases not matched to a gene; V was cut back by 5 bases and J by 1 base. CDR1 and CDR2 (germline): LGHNA, YSLEER. The CDR3 has 16 residues. The CDR3 spells CASSSGRGDGTDTQYF. The CDR3 coding sequence is TGCGCCAGCAGCTCAGGACGGGGGGACGGCACAGATACGCAGTATTTT.

This chain links TRBV5-1 with TRBJ1-5; 8 nucleotides match TRBD1. Germline lookup yields CDR1 SGHRS and CDR2 YFSETQ. The CDR3 contains 15 residues. The junction had 5 bases not matched to a gene; V was cut back by 2 bases and J by 4 bases. CDR3 sequence reads: CASSLSGTGNQPQHF. CDR3 nucleotide sequence: TGCGCCAGCAGCTTATCCGGGACAGGAAATCAGCCCCAGCATTTT.

The sample holds one count of this clone. The V and J genes are TRBV9 and TRBJ2-3, with a tentative D call TRBD2 (5 bases). V lost 0 bases to trimming and J lost 2 bases, with 16 bases between them. The V gene's germline CDR1 is SGDLS and CDR2 YYNGEE. The CDR3 runs to 17 residues. The CDR3 sequence: CASSVGKLERLTDTQYF. DNA for the CDR3: TGTGCCAGCAGCGTAGGGAAGCTGGAGCGGCTCACAGATACGCAGTATTTT.

The rearrangement uses TRBV7-8 and TRBJ2-7; D possibly corresponds to TRBD2 (7 bases). The V gene's germline CDR1 is SGHVS and CDR2 FQNEAQ. V was pared by 2 bases and J by 0 bases, with 20 bases between. This CDR3 is built from 18 residues. CDR3 amino acids: CASSLLGRWRGPSYEQYF. Written as DNA, the CDR3 is TGTGCCAGCAGCTTATTAGGTCGCTGGCGGGGGCCCTCCTACGAGCAGTACTTC.

V gene TRBV20-1 combines with J gene TRBJ2-3; 9 nucleotides agree with TRBD2. Per germline, CDR1 DFQATT and CDR2 SNEGSKA (reference sequence). V was clipped by 3 bases and J by 4 bases; unmatched bases: 5. This CDR3 is 14 amino acids long. The CDR3 bases are TGCAGTGCTAGTACGGGCGGGGGGGCAGATACGCAGTATTTT. It specifies CSASTGGGADTQYF.

This chain joins TRBV9 and TRBJ1-2; tentatively, D is TRBD1 (5 bases). CDR3 length: 15 residues. Germline loops: CDR1 SGDLS, CDR2 YYNGEE. V was trimmed by 5 bases and J by 0 bases, leaving 14 bases between them. CDR3 in DNA: TGTGCCAGCAGACCCATGCGGGGGACTAACTATGGCTACACCTTC. It yields the protein CASRPMRGTNYGYTF.

The chain recombines TRBV6-6 with TRBJ1-4; the D is unclear. V was clipped by 0 bases and J by 13 bases, with 12 bases between them. This CDR3 spans 13 amino acids. Germline-derived CDR1 and CDR2 are MNHNY and SVGAGI (reference sequence). The CDR3: CASSYSLGRVLFF. DNA of the CDR3: TGTGCCAGCAGTTACTCGTTGGGGAGGGTACTGTTTTTT.

V and J are TRBV7-2 and TRBJ2-2; 9 bases are a match to TRBD2. V lost 2 bases, J lost 4 bases, and 2 bases stayed unmatched. The CDR3 has 15 residues. CDR1 and CDR2 from the germline V gene are SGHTA and FQGNSA. CDR3 nucleotides: TGTGCCAGCAGCTTACAAGCGGGGGGCACCGGGGAGCTGTTTTTT. This encodes CASSLQAGGTGELFF.

This rearrangement joins TRBV6-5 to TRBJ2-7, with 7 nucleotides matching TRBD1. Germline V lookup: CDR1 MNHEY, CDR2 SVGAGI. The CDR3 is 13 amino acids. Losses at the gene ends were 3 bases for V and 6 bases for J; bases not matched to a gene: 5. This CDR3 is CASSYSTGAEQYF. In nucleotides, the CDR3 is TGTGCCAGCAGTTATTCCACAGGGGCCGAGCAGTACTTC.

This chain uses TRBV2 with TRBJ2-1; TRBD2 agrees at 8 bases. The CDR3 contains 17 residues. The J segment lost 4 bases and the V segment lost 2 bases, leaving 10 bases of the junction unmatched. Germline assignment: CDR1 SNHLY and CDR2 FYNNEI. CDR3 nucleotides: TGTGCCAGCAGTGAACCTGAGGCGGGAGGACGTTACAATGAGCAGTTCTTC. This sequence encodes CASSEPEAGGRYNEQFF. Full variable domain (remainder filled in from reference TRBV2 and TRBJ2-1): EPEVTQTPSHQVTQMGQEVILRCVPISNHLYFYWYRQILGQKVEFLVSFYNNEISEKSEIFDDQFSVERPDGSNFTLKIRSTKLEDSAMYFCASSEPEAGGRYNEQFFGPGTRLTVL.

This clone is a singleton in its sample. V usage is TRBV30 and J usage is TRBJ2-7, with TRBD1 matching 9 bases. Germline V CDR1 and CDR2: GTSNPN, SVGIG (reference sequence). CDR3 length: 13 amino acids. V lost 5 bases and J lost 3; bases outside the gene matches: 5. The CDR3 sequence: CAWETGQGYEQYF. CDR3 nucleotide sequence: TGTGCCTGGGAAACGGGACAGGGCTACGAGCAGTACTTC.

A few counts support this clone. This chain links TRBV6-2 or TRBV6-3 with TRBJ1-1; the D gene is possibly TRBD1 (5 bases). CDR3 size: 12 residues. The V gene's germline CDR1 is MNHEY and CDR2 SVGEGT. V dropped 6 bases and J dropped 8 bases, with 13 bases sitting between them. CDR3 nucleotides: TGTGCCAGCAGCGTGGGACTTCCCGAAGCTTTCTTT. It translates to CASSVGLPEAFF.

The chain has TRBV9 and TRBJ1-4, with a weak D call TRBD1 (5 bases). V dropped 2 bases and J dropped 4 bases, with 12 bases sitting between them. Germline CDR1 is SGDLS and CDR2 is YYNGEE. This CDR3 has 15 amino acids. CDR3 loop: CASSVGRAVNEKLFF. CDR3 sequence (DNA): TGTGCCAGCAGCGTGGGCAGGGCGGTTAATGAAAAACTGTTTTTT.